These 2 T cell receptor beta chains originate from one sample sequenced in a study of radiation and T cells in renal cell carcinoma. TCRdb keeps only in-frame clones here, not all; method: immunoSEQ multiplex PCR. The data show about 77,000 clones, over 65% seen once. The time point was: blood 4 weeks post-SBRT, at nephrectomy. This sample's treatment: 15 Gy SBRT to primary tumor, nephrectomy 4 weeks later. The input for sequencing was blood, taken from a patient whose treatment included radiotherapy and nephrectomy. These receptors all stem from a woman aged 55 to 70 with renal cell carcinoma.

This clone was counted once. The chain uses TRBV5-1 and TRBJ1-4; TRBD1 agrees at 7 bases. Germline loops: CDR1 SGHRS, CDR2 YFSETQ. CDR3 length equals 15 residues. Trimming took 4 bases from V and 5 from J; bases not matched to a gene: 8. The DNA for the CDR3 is TGCGCCAGCAGCCAGACAGGGATGGGGAATGAAAAACTGTTTTTT. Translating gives CASSQTGMGNEKLFF.

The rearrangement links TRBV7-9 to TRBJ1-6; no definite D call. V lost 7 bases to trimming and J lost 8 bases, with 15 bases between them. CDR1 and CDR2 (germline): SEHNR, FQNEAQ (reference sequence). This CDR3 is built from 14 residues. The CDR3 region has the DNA TGTGCCAGCATGGTAACGGACCCCGATTCACCCCTCCACTTT. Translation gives CASMVTDPDSPLHF.